This entry concerns a single T cell receptor beta chain. The antigen is not known. The data originate from a study of OX40 agonist ivuxolimab in advanced cancers. About the research overall: Males comprised around four fifths of the group, whose mean age was around 62 years (range 23 to 79). Findings of the study overall: Partial responders dosed at 0.1-3.0 mg/kg displayed clonal expansion ranking among the lowest. Clonal expansion by week 6 occurred in CD4+ and CD8+ blood T cells (at 0.1 to 3.0 mg/kg).

V was cut by 0 bases and J by 3 bases, with 13 bases left in between. Per the germline V gene, CDR1 is SGDLS and CDR2 is YYNGEE. The length of the CDR3 is 16 residues. Baseline was the first blood sampling point, followed by cycle 4 day 1 and cycle 7 day 1. Assay: immunoSEQ multiplex PCR; the TCRdb copy retains only in-frame clones and omits some. The sample comprises 17,000 or so clones, more than 70% of which are singletons, and 25% to 35% rests with the top ten. This receptor was taken from an adult with an advanced solid tumor such as melanoma, head and neck, liver or kidney cancer. The chain couples TRBV9 to TRBJ1-5; D is uncertain. Sequencing was performed on CD4+ or CD8+ T cells sorted from blood, taken in a trial of the OX40 agonist ivuxolimab. CDR3 residues: CASSVEILGTNQPQHF. The CDR3 DNA reads as TGTGCCAGCAGCGTAGAAATTTTGGGTACCAATCAGCCCCAGCATTTT. Full variable domain (missing parts from reference TRBV9 and TRBJ1-5): DSGVTQTPKHLITATGQRVTLRCSPRSGDLSVYWYQQSLDQGLQFLIQYYNGEERAKGNILERFSAQQFPDLHSELNLSSLELGDSALYFCASSVEILGTNQPQHFGDGTRLSIL.